This T cell receptor beta chain was captured in a study of lung T cells in sarcoidosis with Löfgren's syndrome. About the research overall: CD4+ T cells build up in sarcoidosis bronchoalveolar lavage fluid.

From the reads, TCRdb called clonotypes with MiXCR, one entry per CDR3 protein. The sample lists 15,000 to 25,000 distinct CDR3 sequences; 21% were seen once. This clonotype was detected ten times or more. Sequencing input: CD4+ T cells from bronchoalveolar lavage. The clonotype was recovered from a human donor with sarcoidosis (Löfgren's syndrome or another form), or a control subject (not recorded which).

The CDR3: CASSQALHDLNYNEQFF. Here the CDR3 DNA reads TGCGCCAGCAGCCAAGCTCTTCACGACTTAAACTACAATGAGCAGTTCTTC. The rearrangement joins TRBV4-3 to TRBJ2-1; D gene unclear. V was cut by 1 base and J by 3 bases, with 16 bases left in between. The CDR3 covers 17 residues. The germline V gene encodes CDR1 LGHNA and CDR2 YSLEER.